These 3 T cell receptor beta chains were sequenced from one sample in a study of blood T cell repertoires in COVID-19. The method was immunoSEQ multiplex PCR; TCRdb's version includes in-frame clones alone and lacks a portion of them. The sample contains 350,000 to 550,000 clones, around 90% of which appear only once. The sequencing input was PBMCs or T cells enriched from blood (not recorded which). Receptor source: a woman aged 18-29 years with acute COVID-19.

The V call is TRBV3-1 (or the pseudogene TRBV3-2), the J call TRBJ1-2; no clear D. Germline V gene lookup returns CDR1 LGHDT and CDR2 YNNKEL (reference sequence). Trimming cost V 10 bases and J 4 bases, with 16 bases left between them. The CDR3 extends over 13 amino acids. CDR3 bases: TGTGCCACCTCAACGAGGGAATCCTATGGCTACACCTTC. This gives the protein CATSTRESYGYTF.

V gene TRBV10-2 combines with J gene TRBJ2-1, with a possible D match to TRBD2 (6 bases). V was cut by 4 bases and J by 8 bases, with 15 bases left in between. Germline lookup yields CDR1 WSHSY and CDR2 SAAADI. This CDR3 spans 14 amino acids. The CDR3 nucleotides are TGCGCCAGCAGTGTCGCGGGAAGAATCGATGAGCAGTTCTTC. It specifies CASSVAGRIDEQFF.

The chain combines TRBV27 with TRBJ2-2; a weak D match, TRBD2 (6 bases). With 3 bases removed from V and 8 bases from J, the gap between germline ends came to 13 bases. The length of the CDR3 is 14 residues. Germline V lookup: CDR1 MNHEY, CDR2 SMNVEV (reference sequence). Here the CDR3 DNA reads TGTGCCAGCAGTTTGGGACTGCACCCGGGGGAGCTGTTTTTT. Amino acids: CASSLGLHPGELFF.